Below are 30 T cell receptor beta chains sequenced from a single sample in a study of T cell repertoires in cytomegalovirus infection. No antigen has been assigned to these receptors. TCRdb itself ran the reads through MiXCR, one entry per CDR3 protein. Among around 140,000 distinct CDR3 sequences listed, 30% to 40% were seen once. The material sequenced was CD8+ T cells from cultured PBMCs, taken from culture after CMV antigen stimulation. These receptors were taken from a human donor in good health (CMV status not recorded). Some clones in this sample may be carry-over from other donors' samples.

This clonotype has a handful of counts. The genes are TRBV15 and TRBJ1-1, with TRBD1 identical over 7 bases. The CDR3 covers 17 residues. J was trimmed by 2 bases and V by 3 bases; bases with no gene match: 12. CDR1 is LNHNV, CDR2 YYDKDF, per germline (reference sequence). The CDR3 loop reads CATSSPFIGTDNTEAFF. The DNA of the CDR3 is TGTGCCACCAGCAGCCCCTTCATCGGGACAGACAACACTGAAGCTTTCTTT.

There are a few counts of this clonotype. CDR3 loop: CASSGGYTEAFF. In DNA form, the CDR3 reads TGTGCCAGCAGTGGCGGTTACACTGAAGCTTTCTTT. This sequence joins TRBV7-9 and TRBJ1-1; unclear D gene. The germline V and J ends were trimmed by 6 bases and 3 bases, with 8 bases remaining between them. Germline values: CDR1 SEHNR, CDR2 FQNEAQ (reference sequence). This CDR3 contains 12 residues.

This clonotype was detected a few times. This chain links TRBV6-1 with TRBJ1-2; the match to TRBD1 covers 7 bases. The V gene's germline CDR1 is MNHNS and CDR2 SASEGT. The V segment lost 7 bases and the J segment 4 bases; nucleotides outside the gene matches: 6. The CDR3 loop spans 13 amino acids. CDR3 coding DNA: TGTGCCAGCACCGACAGGGATCCCTATGGCTACACCTTC. Translated: CASTDRDPYGYTF.

This clonotype was detected ten times or more. The CDR3 region is CASSYSFQETQYF. For the CDR3, the DNA is TGTGCCAGCAGTTACTCTTTCCAAGAGACCCAGTACTTC. V usage is TRBV6-5 and J usage is TRBJ2-5; D gene unclear. Per germline, CDR1 MNHEY and CDR2 SVGAGI. There are 13 residues in the CDR3. The V gene lost 0 bases and the J gene lost 1 base, with 3 bases spanning the gap.

With regard to this clonotype: The junction and the germline gene differ at one end; a read error may be behind it. The chain couples TRBV7-9 to TRBJ2-1; the match to TRBD1 covers 8 bases. The length of the CDR3 is 12 residues. Germline CDR1 SEHNR, CDR2 FQNEAQ (reference sequence). The DNA of the CDR3 is TGTGCCAGCAGCATCCGACCGGACAGGGTTGTCTTC. This gives the protein CASSIRPDRVVF.

The V and J genes are TRBV6-5 and TRBJ1-5; D uncertain. The V end was cut by 1 base, the J end by 0 bases, with 10 bases between. CDR1 MNHEY and CDR2 SVGAGI come from the germline V gene. CDR3 length equals 16 residues. The chain's CDR3 is CASSYYSGDSNQPQHF. The CDR3 bases are TGTGCCAGCAGTTACTATTCCGGAGATAGCAATCAGCCCCAGCATTTT.

The rearrangement uses TRBV2 and TRBJ2-1; D is possibly TRBD1 (5 bases). Germline V gene lookup returns CDR1 SNHLY and CDR2 FYNNEI. Trimming took off 7 bases at V and 6 bases at J, with 10 bases between the two ends. CDR3 size: 12 residues. The CDR3 is CASIGRANEQFF. CDR3 DNA: TGTGCCAGCATCGGCAGGGCCAATGAGCAGTTCTTC.

The V and J genes are TRBV20-1 and TRBJ2-7, with 7 nucleotides matching TRBD2. V lost 1 base, J lost 6 bases, and 9 bases stayed unmatched. Per the germline V gene, CDR1 is DFQATT and CDR2 is SNEGSKA (reference sequence). CDR3 length: 14 residues. The CDR3, as DNA: TGCAGTGCTAGAGTCGCGGGGGAAGTACGCGAGCAGTACTTC. Its protein product is CSARVAGEVREQYF.

This clonotype was observed a few times. The chain recombines TRBV4-1 with TRBJ1-2, with no clear D. The CDR3 is 13 amino acids. V was pared by 1 base and J by 8 bases, with 11 bases between. Germline CDR1 reads MGHRA; CDR2 reads YSYEKL. The CDR3 is CASSQGFRTGYTF. The CDR3 nucleotides read TGCGCCAGCAGCCAAGGATTCAGGACGGGCTACACCTTC.

J is TRBJ2-3 and V is TRBV7-3; 8 nucleotides match TRBD2. The germline CDR1 and CDR2 sequences are SGHTA and FQGTGA. V gave up 2 bases and J gave up 3 bases; unmatched junction bases: 4. This CDR3 region has 15 residues. CDR3 loop: CASSLYGGGTDTQYF. CDR3 DNA sequence: TGTGCCAGCAGCTTATACGGGGGGGGGACAGATACGCAGTATTTT.

In this sample, this clonotype turned up many times. V is TRBV7-8 and J is TRBJ2-3; 11 positions agree with TRBD2. With V trimmed by 5 bases and J by 4 bases, 8 bases remained unmatched. The germline V gene encodes CDR1 SGHVS and CDR2 FQNEAQ. The CDR3 has 16 residues. The CDR3 nucleotides read TGTGCCAGCAGCGCCGGCACTAGCGGGGGATCAGATACGCAGTATTTT. Translation gives CASSAGTSGGSDTQYF.

The chain links TRBV25-1 to TRBJ1-4; D not resolved. The CDR3 sequence is 14 residues long. The V and J ends lost 4 bases and 6 bases respectively, with 12 bases between them. Germline assignment: CDR1 MGHDK and CDR2 SYGVNS. The CDR3 DNA follows: TGTGCCAGCAGTGGTAACGGACGGGATGAAAAACTGTTTTTT. Amino acid sequence: CASSGNGRDEKLFF.

The V call is TRBV27, the J call TRBJ1-4; TRBD1 matches 7 bases. V lost 5 bases, J lost 8 bases, and 11 bases stayed unmatched. There are 15 residues in the CDR3. The germline CDR1 and CDR2 sequences are MNHEY and SMNVEV (reference sequence). The CDR3 DNA follows: TGTGCCAGCAGTGGTTTGACAGGGAACAGAGAAAAACTGTTTTTT. It is translated as CASSGLTGNREKLFF.

This clonotype was observed many times. J is TRBJ2-2 and V is TRBV6-5; weak D call: TRBD1 (5 bases). Trimming took off 5 bases at V and 3 bases at J, with 16 bases between the two ends. Germline CDR1 MNHEY, CDR2 SVGAGI. The CDR3 length is 16 residues. The CDR3 spells CASSLGRVPDTGELFF. In DNA, the CDR3 is TGTGCCAGCAGTCTCGGCAGGGTACCCGACACCGGGGAGCTGTTTTTT.

This clonotype was observed at least ten times. The gene calls are TRBV19 and TRBJ1-2; D is perhaps TRBD1 (6 bases). Germline assignment: CDR1 LNHDA and CDR2 SQIVND (reference sequence). This CDR3 is 13 amino acids long. The germline V and J ends were trimmed by 5 bases and 12 bases, with 19 bases remaining between them. The chain's CDR3 is CASSPGELLLNTF. The DNA for the CDR3 is TGTGCCAGTAGTCCAGGGGAATTACTCCTAAACACCTTC. Variable domain in full (rest from reference TRBV19 and TRBJ1-2): DGGITQSPKYLFRKEGQNVTLSCEQNLNHDAMYWYRQDPGQGLRLIYYSQIVNDFQKGDIAEGYSVSREKKESFPLTVTSAQKNPTAFYLCASSPGELLLNTFGSGTRLTVV.

This clonotype was seen more than once but under ten times. The chain uses TRBV27 and TRBJ2-3, with D uncertain. Germline V gene sequence: CDR1 MNHEY, CDR2 SMNVEV (reference sequence). The CDR3 contains 15 residues. Trimming left V 8 bases short and J 1 base short, with 16 bases between. The CDR3 sequence is CASRSLSERTDTQYF. In DNA form, the CDR3 reads TGTGCCAGCCGATCGTTAAGCGAACGCACAGATACGCAGTATTTT.

The V gene is TRBV4-1, the J gene TRBJ2-7; possible D gene TRBD1, 8 bases. Trimming cost V 2 bases and J 4 bases, with 15 bases left between them. The V gene's germline CDR1 is MGHRA and CDR2 YSYEKL. CDR3 size: 15 residues. CDR3 residues: CASSQSEQGGYEQYF. CDR3 DNA: TGCGCCAGCAGCCAATCAGAACAGGGGGGGTACGAGCAGTACTTC.

This clonotype was counted many times. V usage is TRBV7-6 and J usage is TRBJ2-7; the D gene is possibly TRBD1 (6 bases). The germline CDR1 and CDR2 sequences are SGHVS and FNYEAQ. V was shortened by 2 bases and J by 1 base, with 12 bases between the two germline ends. CDR3 length: 15 residues. CDR3 region: CASSLWQGPSYEQYF. DNA for the CDR3: TGTGCCAGCAGCTTATGGCAGGGGCCATCCTACGAGCAGTACTTC.

The gene calls are TRBV11-1 and TRBJ2-5, with D tentatively TRBD2 (6 bases). This CDR3 has 15 amino acids. V lost 3 bases to trimming and J lost 5 bases, with 16 bases between them. Germline V lookup: CDR1 SGHAT, CDR2 FQDESV (reference sequence). The CDR3 DNA follows: TGTGCCAGCAGCTTTGAATGGGGGGAGGAGGAGACCCAGTACTTC. It codes for CASSFEWGEEETQYF.

V usage is TRBV4-1 and J usage is TRBJ2-7; 7 positions match TRBD1. CDR1 MGHRA and CDR2 YSYEKL come from the germline V gene. The V gene end was trimmed by 0 bases and the J gene end by 3 bases; junction bases not matched to a gene: 2. There are 14 residues in the CDR3. In DNA, the CDR3 is TGCGCCAGCAGCCAAGAACACAGGGGCTACGAGCAGTACTTC. This gives the protein CASSQEHRGYEQYF.

This clonotype has ten or more counts. This chain connects TRBV19 to TRBJ1-1, with D tentatively TRBD1 (6 bases). CDR1 and CDR2 (germline): LNHDA, SQIVND (reference sequence). V gave up 5 bases and J gave up 5 bases, with 15 bases separating them. The CDR3 is 14 amino acids. As DNA, the CDR3 is TGTGCCAGTAGTTTAGGGGGTCTGGCGACTGAAGCTTTCTTT. Protein: CASSLGGLATEAFF. Drawing the rest from reference TRBV19 and TRBJ1-1, the complete variable domain is DGGITQSPKYLFRKEGQNVTLSCEQNLNHDAMYWYRQDPGQGLRLIYYSQIVNDFQKGDIAEGYSVSREKKESFPLTVTSAQKNPTAFYLCASSLGGLATEAFFGQGTRLTVV.

This clonotype has a count of ten or more. The V and J genes are TRBV18 and TRBJ1-1; D perhaps matches TRBD1 (6 bases). The CDR3 is made up of 16 amino acids. Trimming removed 3 bases from V and 0 bases from J, with 14 bases in between. From germline, CDR1 is KGHSH and CDR2 LQKENI. In DNA, the CDR3 is TGTGCCAGCTCACCCGGACAGTCGATTATGAACACTGAAGCTTTCTTT. It yields the protein CASSPGQSIMNTEAFF.

This clonotype appeared a few times. The chain employs TRBV27 and TRBJ2-3; tentatively, D is TRBD1 or TRBD2 (5 bases each). This CDR3 region has 20 residues. V lost 1 base to trimming and J lost 5 bases, with 28 bases between them. The germline V gene has CDR1 MNHEY and CDR2 SMNVEV (reference sequence). CDR3 DNA sequence: TGTGCCAGCAGTTTATGGGCTCCGGGTGGCGGATATATGGGGGTAGATACGCAGTATTTT. Its translation is CASSLWAPGGGYMGVDTQYF.

In DNA, the CDR3 is TGCAGTGCTAGAGCCTCGAACACCGGGGAGCTGTTTTTT. Amino acid sequence: CSARASNTGELFF. The chain couples TRBV20-1 to TRBJ2-2; D gene ambiguous. Trimming cost V 1 base and J 0 bases, with 3 bases left between them. This CDR3 is built from 13 residues. Looked up from germline, CDR1 is DFQATT and CDR2 is SNEGSKA (reference sequence).

J is TRBJ2-7 and V is TRBV29-1; TRBD2 aligns across 11 bases. The CDR3 runs 16 residues. Trimming took 1 base from V and 2 from J; bases not matched to a gene: 7. Germline CDR1 is SQVTM and CDR2 is ANQGSEA. This CDR3 reads CSVEGGIAGGTYEQYF. The CDR3 DNA follows: TGCAGCGTTGAAGGAGGCATAGCGGGGGGGACCTACGAGCAGTACTTC.

This clonotype came up a few times. The rearrangement links TRBV13 to TRBJ2-5; possibly TRBD1 for D (5 bases). The CDR3 is 14 amino acids. CDR1 is PRHDT, CDR2 FYEKMQ, per germline (reference sequence). V was clipped by 2 bases and J by 3 bases, with 10 bases between them. The CDR3 region is CASSLNSGKETQYF. The CDR3 bases are TGTGCCAGCAGCTTAAATTCAGGGAAAGAGACCCAGTACTTC. The whole variable domain, filled in from reference TRBV13 and TRBJ2-5, reads AAGVIQSPRHLIKEKRETATLKCYPIPRHDTVYWYQQGPGQDPQFLISFYEKMQSDKGSIPDRFSAQQFSDYHSELNMSSLELGDSALYFCASSLNSGKETQYFGPGTRLLVL.

The CDR3 region has the DNA TGTGCCAGCAGTTTCTCAGGGGCAGCCCAGCCCCAGCATTTT. The encoded protein is CASSFSGAAQPQHF. The chain has TRBV28 and TRBJ1-5, with D maybe TRBD1 (6 bases). Trimming cost V 3 bases and J 7 bases, with 13 bases left between them. Germline V gives CDR1 MDHEN, CDR2 SYDVKM. The CDR3 runs to 14 residues.

The chain has TRBV7-9 and TRBJ1-5; 9 bases align to TRBD1. There are 15 residues in the CDR3. Trimming took 4 bases from V and 4 from J; bases not matched to a gene: 5. CDR1 and CDR2 from the germline V gene are SEHNR and FQNEAQ (reference sequence). CDR3 bases: TGTGCCAGCAGCTCGACAGGGGGTAGGAATCAGCCCCAGCATTTT. It encodes CASSSTGGRNQPQHF. The full variable domain, with the rest looked up from reference TRBV7-9 and TRBJ1-5, is DTGVSQNPRHKITKRGQNVTFRCDPISEHNRLYWYRQTLGQGPEFLTYFQNEAQLEKSRLLSDRFSAERPKGSFSTLEIQRTEQGDSAMYLCASSSTGGRNQPQHFGDGTRLSIL.

This clonotype has more than one count but fewer than ten. V is TRBV12-3 or TRBV12-4 and J is TRBJ2-1, with D possibly matching TRBD2 (5 bases). CDR3 length: 13 residues. Trimming took off 6 bases at V and 5 bases at J, with 11 bases between the two ends. CDR3 in amino acids: CASRWSGDNEQFF. The CDR3 nucleotides are TGTGCCAGCAGATGGTCCGGGGACAATGAGCAGTTCTTC.

CDR3 sequence reads: CASRPGTDYNEQFF. The CDR3, as DNA: TGTGCCAGCAGACCCGGGACAGACTACAATGAGCAGTTCTTC. The chain is built from TRBV12-3 or TRBV12-4 and TRBJ2-1, with 7 bases that match TRBD1. V shed 6 bases and J 3 bases; nucleotides not matched to a gene: 5. The CDR3 totals 14 residues.